The 31 T cell receptor beta chains below come from one sample, sequenced in a study of spatial heterogeneity in lung cancer. Broader study findings: For expanded intratumoral alpha and beta TCRs, counts tracked tumor mutation counts.

One entry per CDR3 protein, called by TCRdb with MiXCR from the 5' RACE reads. The sample carries approximately 10,000 distinct CDR3 sequences, 5.1% recorded once. Time point: sample taken at primary tumor resection. No cognate antigen is known for these TCRs. Sequencing used lung tumor tissue, obtained at surgery. These receptors were taken from a male donor with early-stage non-small cell lung cancer.

The sample holds many counts of this clonotype. The J gene is TRBJ2-3, the V gene TRBV5-6, with D possibly being TRBD1 (5 bases). V was shortened by 0 bases and J by 4 bases, with 6 bases between the two germline ends. The germline V gene has CDR1 SGHDT and CDR2 YYEEEE. The CDR3 length is 13 residues. The DNA for the CDR3 is TGTGCCAGCAGCTTGGTGGGGCCAGATACGCAGTATTTT. Protein product: CASSLVGPDTQYF.

In its sample, this clonotype ranks as medium-sized. This chain joins TRBV7-2 and TRBJ1-1; TRBD1 agrees at 8 bases. This CDR3 comprises 14 residues. V trimming: 3 bases; J trimming: 5 bases; junction bases outside the gene matches: 5. Germline V gene sequence: CDR1 SGHTA, CDR2 FQGNSA. The CDR3 reads CASSFTGGVTEAFF. The CDR3 nucleotides are TGTGCCAGCAGCTTTACAGGGGGAGTAACTGAAGCTTTCTTT. The full variable domain, in which reference TRBV7-2 and TRBJ1-1 provide the parts outside the CDR3, is GAGVSQSPSNKVTEKGKDVELRCDPISGHTALYWYRQSLGQGLEFLIYFQGNSAPDKSGLPSDRFSAERTGGSVSTLTIQRTQQEDSAVYLCASSFTGGVTEAFFGQGTRLTVV.

This clonotype was counted at least ten times. The chain uses TRBV12-3 or TRBV12-4 and TRBJ1-6, with D perhaps TRBD1 (6 bases). Trimming left V 8 bases short and J 10 bases short, with 15 bases between. The CDR3 sequence is 13 residues long. The CDR3 DNA reads TGTGCCAGCCGGGGACAATTGTGGTCACCCCTCCACTTT. Protein product: CASRGQLWSPLHF.

In its sample, this clonotype ranks as medium-sized (0.01 to 0.1%). The J gene is TRBJ2-4, the V gene TRBV20-1; D perhaps matches TRBD1 (5 bases). The germline V gene encodes CDR1 DFQATT and CDR2 SNEGSKA (reference sequence). V was trimmed by 0 bases and J by 7 bases, leaving 10 bases between them. The CDR3 spans 13 residues. The CDR3 sequence: CSARDQGLNIQYF. The CDR3 coding sequence is TGCAGTGCTAGAGACCAGGGCCTTAACATTCAGTACTTC.

This clonotype has ten or more counts. The chain joins TRBV15 to TRBJ2-3; D is perhaps TRBD2 (5 bases). The CDR3 loop spans 14 amino acids. The germline V and J ends were trimmed by 1 base and 3 bases, with 8 bases remaining between them. Germline lookup yields CDR1 LNHNV and CDR2 YYDKDF (reference sequence). The CDR3 is CATSRGTRTDTQYF. The CDR3 nucleotides are TGTGCCACCAGCAGAGGGACTCGGACAGATACGCAGTATTTT.

This clonotype was observed a handful of times. The chain couples TRBV20-1 to TRBJ1-1; maybe TRBD1 (5 bases). This CDR3 is built from 11 residues. The germline CDR1 and CDR2 sequences are DFQATT and SNEGSKA (reference sequence). CDR3 loop: CRPAGGTEAFF. Written as DNA, the CDR3 is TGCAGGCCCGCGGGGGGCACTGAAGCTTTCTTT.

This clonotype has ten or more counts. This rearrangement joins TRBV27 to TRBJ2-3, with D tentatively TRBD2 (5 bases). Germline-derived CDR1 and CDR2 are MNHEY and SMNVEV (reference sequence). This CDR3 is built from 16 residues. V lost 4 bases and J 4 bases, leaving 18 bases between the germline ends. In DNA form, the CDR3 reads TGTGCCAGCAGTTCGAACCTAGGAGGTAGCGCAGATACGCAGTATTTT. It encodes CASSSNLGGSADTQYF.

This clonotype appeared many times. This rearrangement joins TRBV5-4 to TRBJ1-5; D unclear. Between the trimmed V and J ends, which lost 4 bases and 8 bases, there was a span of 10 bases. Germline V gene data show CDR1 as SGHNT and CDR2 as YYREEE (reference sequence). CDR3 length: 12 amino acids. The CDR3 loop is CASSRGREPQHF. CDR3 nucleotide sequence: TGTGCCAGCAGCCGCGGACGGGAGCCCCAGCATTTT.

This clonotype rates as medium-sized. The genes are TRBV20-1 and TRBJ1-3; D gene uncertain. Looked up from germline, CDR1 is DFQATT and CDR2 is SNEGSKA (reference sequence). The CDR3 covers 16 residues. Trimming stripped 0 bases from V and 0 bases from J, with 12 bases between. The CDR3 sequence is CSARDPSGSSGNTIYF. The DNA for the CDR3 is TGCAGTGCTAGAGATCCCAGCGGAAGCTCTGGAAACACCATATATTTT.

This chain uses TRBV7-9 with TRBJ2-5; D is perhaps TRBD2 (6 bases). CDR1 and CDR2 from the germline V gene are SEHNR and FQNEAQ (reference sequence). The CDR3 loop spans 15 amino acids. Trimming pared 10 bases from V and 1 base from J, leaving 19 bases between. Here the CDR3 DNA reads TGTGCCAACTCGGGAGAAGGGCCGGCCCAAGAGACCCAGTACTTC. Translating gives CANSGEGPAQETQYF.

This clonotype appeared many times. The chain combines TRBV6-5 with TRBJ1-5; possibly TRBD1 for D (5 bases). Germline lookup yields CDR1 MNHEY and CDR2 SVGAGI. The CDR3 sequence is 15 residues long. V gave up 7 bases and J gave up 1 base, with 14 bases separating them. The CDR3 nucleotides are TGTGCCAGCAACCCCAATAAGGGGAGCAATCAGCCCCAGCATTTT. Translating gives CASNPNKGSNQPQHF.

Ten or more counts support this clonotype. The chain has TRBV27 and TRBJ1-6; D is uncertain. The germline CDR1 and CDR2 sequences are MNHEY and SMNVEV (reference sequence). Trimming shortened V by 2 bases and J by 1 base, and 15 bases separated the two germline ends. The CDR3 length is 18 residues. CDR3 residues: CASSLRLRGGSYNSPLHF. CDR3 sequence (DNA): TGTGCCAGCAGTTTACGATTGCGGGGAGGATCCTATAATTCACCCCTCCACTTT.

This clonotype was found many times. CDR3 DNA: TGTGCCAGCAGCCGGGGACAGGGCGAGGGCTACACCTTC. Its translation is CASSRGQGEGYTF. The V and J genes are TRBV3-1 and TRBJ1-2; 9 bases match TRBD1. This CDR3 spans 13 amino acids. V trimming: 4 bases; J trimming: 8 bases; junction bases outside the gene matches: 5. Germline V lookup: CDR1 LGHDT, CDR2 YNNKEL (reference sequence).

This clonotype was observed at least ten times. The chain is built from TRBV28 and TRBJ1-1; D is ambiguous. The CDR3 runs to 15 residues. CDR1 and CDR2 (germline): MDHEN, SYDVKM. Deletions cut 0 bases from V and 1 base from J, with 9 bases between. The CDR3 bases are TGTGCCAGCAGTTTATGGCAGGTCGCGAACACTGAAGCTTTCTTT. This gives the protein CASSLWQVANTEAFF.

To note about this clonotype: One base away lies a much larger clone, so this may be a sequencing read error. This chain links TRBV2 with TRBJ1-4; no clear D. Germline V gives CDR1 SNHLY, CDR2 FYNNEI. This CDR3 is built from 15 residues. This CDR3 reads CASSEEGLANVKLFF. In nucleotides, the CDR3 is TGTGCCAGCAGTGAAGAGGGCCTCGCTAATGTAAAACTGTTTTTT.

The V call is TRBV5-1, the J call TRBJ1-6; a possible D gene is TRBD1 (6 bases). V shed 3 bases and J shed 7 bases, with 23 bases lying between them. Germline lookup yields CDR1 SGHRS and CDR2 YFSETQ. The CDR3 has 18 residues. The CDR3 loop is CASSSGNRASLQNSPLHF. For the CDR3, the DNA is TGCGCCAGCAGCTCAGGCAACAGGGCCTCTCTTCAGAATTCACCCCTCCACTTT.

There are many counts of this clonotype. The chain is built from TRBV28 and TRBJ2-5, with TRBD2 identical over 10 bases. V lost 5 bases to trimming and J lost 3 bases; unmatched junction nucleotides: 6. The length of the CDR3 is 15 residues. Germline V gives CDR1 MDHEN, CDR2 SYDVKM. The CDR3 protein is CASSLAGVGEETQYF. In DNA form, the CDR3 reads TGTGCCAGCAGTCTAGCGGGAGTCGGGGAAGAGACCCAGTACTTC.

This chain uses TRBV29-1 with TRBJ2-5; 7 nucleotides agree with TRBD1. The V gene's germline CDR1 is SQVTM and CDR2 ANQGSEA. There are 12 residues in the CDR3. The ends lost 3 bases at V and 4 bases at J; junction bases unmatched: 2. Here the CDR3 reads CSVETGLETQYF. CDR3 DNA: TGCAGCGTTGAGACAGGGCTAGAGACCCAGTACTTC.

The table lists this clonotype with many counts. The chain recombines TRBV28 with TRBJ2-3, with 13 positions matching TRBD2. Germline CDR1 is MDHEN and CDR2 is SYDVKM. The CDR3 is 17 amino acids. With V trimmed by 4 bases and J by 3 bases, 7 bases remained unmatched. CDR3 residues: CASSSWTSGSLTDTQYF. CDR3 nucleotide sequence: TGTGCCAGCAGTTCTTGGACTAGCGGGAGTTTGACAGATACGCAGTATTTT.

This clonotype was recorded many times. The chain couples TRBV5-1 to TRBJ1-2; D is unclear. The V end lost 0 bases, the J end lost 6 bases, and 12 bases lay between the germline ends. The germline V gene has CDR1 SGHRS and CDR2 YFSETQ. This CDR3 has 14 residues. For the CDR3, the DNA is TGCGCCAGCAGCTTGGATGGTTCGACGGATGGCTACACCTTC. Protein: CASSLDGSTDGYTF.

This clonotype was seen ten or more times. This chain connects TRBV5-1 to TRBJ2-1, with TRBD2 matching over 9 bases. The length of the CDR3 is 14 residues. The germline V gene encodes CDR1 SGHRS and CDR2 YFSETQ. Losses at the gene ends were 3 bases for V and 7 bases for J; bases not matched to a gene: 5. The CDR3 DNA is TGCGCCAGCAGCTCTCCTAGCGGGGCAAATGAGCAGTTCTTC. Protein: CASSSPSGANEQFF. The whole variable domain, filled in from reference TRBV5-1 and TRBJ2-1, reads KAGVTQTPRYLIKTRGQQVTLSCSPISGHRSVSWYQQTPGQGLQFLFEYFSETQRNKGNFPGRFSGRQFSNSRSEMNVSTLELGDSALYLCASSSPSGANEQFFGPGTRLTVL.

This chain connects TRBV5-1 to TRBJ2-3; 8 bases agree with TRBD2. Germline V gene lookup returns CDR1 SGHRS and CDR2 YFSETQ. V dropped 3 bases and J dropped 2; count of bases not matched to a gene: 2. This CDR3 is 14 amino acids long. CDR3 residues: CASSSGLDTDTQYF. The CDR3 coding sequence is TGCGCCAGCAGCTCGGGACTAGACACAGATACGCAGTATTTT.

In its sample, this clonotype was seen many times. This chain links TRBV6-6 with TRBJ2-5; 7 nucleotides agree with TRBD1. CDR1 and CDR2 (germline): MNHNY, SVGAGI (reference sequence). The CDR3 has 15 residues. Germline trimming cut 0 bases from V and 9 bases from J; bases unmatched to any gene: 10. DNA of the CDR3: TGTGCCAGCAGTTACTCGATACAGGGCCAGGGGGCCCAGTACTTC. Encoded protein: CASSYSIQGQGAQYF.

This clonotype was recorded at least ten times. The chain is built from TRBV20-1 and TRBJ1-5, with TRBD1 as a possible D gene (6 bases). The germline gives CDR1 DFQATT, CDR2 SNEGSKA (reference sequence). This CDR3 contains 12 residues. CDR3 DNA sequence: TGCTCGGGGGGCGGTAGCAATCAGCCCCAGCATTTT. Its protein is CSGGGSNQPQHF.

This clonotype was picked up many times. The CDR3 sequence is CSVERQNTGELFF. CDR3 bases: TGCAGCGTTGAACGGCAGAACACCGGGGAGCTGTTTTTT. The rearrangement links TRBV29-1 to TRBJ2-2; D is unclear. This CDR3 is built from 13 residues. With 2 bases removed from V and 1 base from J, the gap between germline ends came to 5 bases. Germline V CDR1 and CDR2: SQVTM, ANQGSEA.

This clonotype has at least ten counts. The rearrangement uses TRBV28 and TRBJ2-7, with 7 nucleotides matching TRBD2. The CDR3 totals 12 residues. V dropped 3 bases and J dropped 13; count of bases not matched to a gene: 9. The germline gives CDR1 MDHEN, CDR2 SYDVKM. The CDR3 reads CASSLKAGATYF. CDR3 sequence (DNA): TGTGCCAGCAGTTTGAAGGCGGGAGCCACTTACTTC. Drawing the rest from reference TRBV28 and TRBJ2-7, the complete variable domain is DVKVTQSSRYLVKRTGEKVFLECVQDMDHENMFWYRQDPGLGLRLIYFSYDVKMKEKGDIPEGYSVSREKKERFSLILESASTNQTSMYLCASSLKAGATYFGPGTRLTVT.

This clonotype was seen more than once but under ten times. V usage is TRBV20-1 and J usage is TRBJ2-7; 11 bases align to TRBD1. Unmatched junction bases numbered 9, after V lost 5 bases and J lost 3 bases. The CDR3 loop spans 15 amino acids. CDR1 and CDR2 from the germline V gene are DFQATT and SNEGSKA (reference sequence). CDR3 in amino acids: CSAEPTGTGGYEQYF. The CDR3 DNA follows: TGCAGTGCTGAACCTACCGGGACAGGGGGCTACGAGCAGTACTTC.

This clonotype was seen ten or more times. The rearrangement joins TRBV5-1 to TRBJ1-2, with D possibly being TRBD1 (6 bases). V gave up 0 bases and J gave up 6 bases, with 12 bases separating them. CDR1 is SGHRS, CDR2 YFSETQ, per germline. CDR3 length equals 14 residues. CDR3 coding DNA: TGCGCCAGCAGCTTGGTCGCCAGGGGTGATGGCTACACCTTC. It translates to CASSLVARGDGYTF.

This clonotype appeared many times. This chain joins TRBV6-5 and TRBJ2-3; the D gene is possibly TRBD2 (5 bases). V shed 2 bases and J shed 5 bases, with 11 bases lying between them. Germline loops: CDR1 MNHEY, CDR2 SVGAGI. This CDR3 region has 14 residues. The CDR3 region has the DNA TGTGCCAGCAGTTACGGTGGGAGTGGAGATACGCAGTATTTT. It encodes CASSYGGSGDTQYF.

This clonotype was seen many times. V gene TRBV21-1 combines with J gene TRBJ1-5; the table's D call, TRBD1, was not checked against the DNA. TRBV21-1 is reported as a pseudogene. The CDR3 covers 18 residues. DNA for the CDR3: TGTGCCAGCAGGCCGGGACAGGGGAGGGTTGGCGGCAATCAGCCCCAGCATTTT. It encodes CASRPGQGRVGGNQPQHF.

This clonotype has ten or more counts. This sequence joins TRBV7-2 and TRBJ2-4, with 7 bases that match TRBD1. J gave up 5 bases and V 3 bases, and 4 bases lay outside the gene matches. The CDR3 runs 14 residues. The germline gives CDR1 SGHTA, CDR2 FQGNSA. CDR3 nucleotide sequence: TGTGCCAGCAGCTTGGGACAGCCCCAAAACATTCAGTACTTC. Translation gives CASSLGQPQNIQYF.